The TCR beta chain described here comes from a study of cytotoxic CD8 clonotypes in ibrutinib-treated CLL. The method was immunoSEQ multiplex PCR; TCRdb's version includes in-frame clones alone and lacks a portion of them. Of fewer than 35,000 clones listed, roughly 85% were seen once; the top ten hold 6.5% to 8%. Germline V gene data show CDR1 as SEHNR and CDR2 as FQNEAQ (reference sequence). CDR3 length equals 14 residues. Trimming took 5 bases from V and 4 from J, leaving 12 bases between them. This clonotype originated in a human donor with chronic lymphocytic leukemia. The chain uses TRBV7-9 and TRBJ2-1; D is possibly TRBD1 (5 bases). The starting material was PBMCs, obtained after 24 months of ibrutinib treatment. The CDR3 DNA reads TGTGCCAGCAGCATCAGGGCCCTATACAATGAGCAGTTCTTC. This translates into CASSIRALYNEQFF. The full variable domain, in which reference TRBV7-9 and TRBJ2-1 provide the parts outside the CDR3, is DTGVSQNPRHKITKRGQNVTFRCDPISEHNRLYWYRQTLGQGPEFLTYFQNEAQLEKSRLLSDRFSAERPKGSFSTLEIQRTEQGDSAMYLCASSIRALYNEQFFGPGTRLTVL.